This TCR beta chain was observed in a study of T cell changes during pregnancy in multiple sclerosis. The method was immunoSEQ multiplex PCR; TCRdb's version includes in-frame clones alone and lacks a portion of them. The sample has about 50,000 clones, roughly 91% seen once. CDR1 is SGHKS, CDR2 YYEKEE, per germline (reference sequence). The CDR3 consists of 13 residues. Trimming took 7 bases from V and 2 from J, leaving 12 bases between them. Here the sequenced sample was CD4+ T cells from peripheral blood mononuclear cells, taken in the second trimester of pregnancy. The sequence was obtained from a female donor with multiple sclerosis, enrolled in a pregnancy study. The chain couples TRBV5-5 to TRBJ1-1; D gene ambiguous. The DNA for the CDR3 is TGTGCCAGCTCTCTTGGGCTAAACACTGAAGCTTTCTTT. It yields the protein CASSLGLNTEAFF.